The 10 T cell receptor beta chains below were found in one sample sequenced in a study of blood T cell repertoires in COVID-19. This table comes from immunoSEQ multiplex PCR, and its TCRdb copy is limited to in-frame clones, with some not included. The sample holds a few hundred thousand clones, about 85% seen once. The sequencing sample was made of peripheral blood. The receptors were gathered from a man between 18 and 29 years old with active or convalescent COVID-19.

This clone was detected a few times. This rearrangement joins TRBV6-2 or TRBV6-3 to TRBJ2-7; the D gene is possibly TRBD1 (6 bases). Trimming removed 4 bases at V and 0 bases at J, with 16 bases between. The CDR3 runs 16 residues. Germline-derived CDR1 and CDR2 are MNHEY and SVGEGT. The CDR3 loop reads CASSSRTASSSYEQYF. The CDR3 nucleotides read TGTGCCAGCAGTTCTCGGACAGCCTCTAGCTCCTACGAGCAGTACTTC.

On this clone itself: The sample carries other DNA sequences with the same CDR3. The rearrangement links TRBV9 to TRBJ2-3; possible D gene TRBD2, 5 bases. The CDR3 contains 15 residues. Germline V gene sequence: CDR1 SGDLS, CDR2 YYNGEE. V was clipped by 0 bases and J by 0 bases, with 8 bases between them. CDR3 nucleotide sequence: TGTGCCAGCAGCGTAGCGGGGTCTAGCACAGATACGCAGTATTTT. It translates to CASSVAGSSTDTQYF.

This sequence joins TRBV11-3 and TRBJ2-1, with 10 positions matching TRBD2. V gave up 0 bases and J gave up 0 bases; unmatched junction bases: 5. The CDR3 has 18 amino acids. Germline values: CDR1 SGHNT, CDR2 YENEEA. The CDR3 reads CASSLDRTSGASYNEQFF. DNA for the CDR3: TGTGCCAGCAGCTTAGACCGGACTAGCGGAGCCTCCTACAATGAGCAGTTCTTC.

This clone was seen only once. The chain joins TRBV3-1 (or the pseudogene TRBV3-2) to TRBJ2-1; D is undetermined. Trimming removed 4 bases from V and 7 bases from J, with 14 bases in between. Per the germline V gene, CDR1 is LGHDT and CDR2 is YNNKEL (reference sequence). There are 14 residues in the CDR3. CDR3 residues: CASSPPDRRNEQFF. CDR3 coding DNA: TGTGCCAGCAGCCCTCCCGACCGGAGAAATGAGCAGTTCTTC.

The chain links TRBV27 to TRBJ2-1; 15 nucleotides agree with TRBD2. The CDR3 is 17 residues long. Trimming took 5 bases from V and 2 from J; bases not matched to a gene: 4. Germline CDR1 is MNHEY and CDR2 is SMNVEV (reference sequence). CDR3 residues: CASSPRTSGGAYNEQFF. The CDR3 nucleotides read TGTGCCAGCAGTCCACGGACTAGCGGGGGGGCCTACAATGAGCAGTTCTTC.

V is TRBV4-3 and J is TRBJ1-2; TRBD1 might be the D (5 bases). The V end lost 5 bases, the J end lost 2 bases, and 18 bases lay between the germline ends. Germline values: CDR1 LGHNA, CDR2 YSLEER. The CDR3 is made up of 16 amino acids. CDR3 region: CASSKRLGEGNYGYTF. The CDR3 coding sequence is TGCGCCAGCAGCAAAAGGCTAGGGGAAGGGAACTATGGCTACACCTTC.

J is TRBJ2-3 and V is TRBV19; 8 bases are shared with TRBD1. With V trimmed by 5 bases and J by 3 bases, 13 bases remained unmatched. The CDR3 extends over 17 amino acids. Germline V lookup: CDR1 LNHDA, CDR2 SQIVND (reference sequence). The CDR3 region is CASSLLDRAGPTDTQYF. The DNA of the CDR3 is TGTGCCAGTAGTCTCTTGGACAGGGCAGGCCCTACAGATACGCAGTATTTT.

The rearrangement uses TRBV7-2 and TRBJ2-7, with 7 bases fitting TRBD1. In germline, CDR1 is SGHTA, CDR2 FQGNSA. Unmatched junction bases numbered 5, after V lost 3 bases and J lost 6 bases. This CDR3 has 13 amino acids. CDR3 in DNA: TGTGCCAGCAGCTTGTTACAGGGGAGCGAGCAGTACTTC. Amino acid sequence: CASSLLQGSEQYF.

The CDR3 reads CASSFADRGGTEAFF. The CDR3 coding sequence is TGTGCCAGCAGCTTCGCCGACAGGGGAGGGACTGAAGCTTTCTTT. This chain uses TRBV11-1 with TRBJ1-1, with TRBD1 matching 8 bases. With 3 bases clipped from V and 5 bases from J, the junction kept 8 bases outside the gene matches. This CDR3 is built from 15 residues. CDR1 and CDR2 (germline): SGHAT, FQDESV (reference sequence).

The rearrangement joins TRBV2 to TRBJ2-3; TRBD2 aligns across 11 bases. Germline V CDR1 and CDR2: SNHLY, FYNNEI. This CDR3 is 17 amino acids long. The V gene end was trimmed by 1 base and the J gene end by 4 bases; junction bases not matched to a gene: 7. DNA of the CDR3: TGTGCCAGCAGTGAAGTCACCCTAGCGGGAGGTCCAGATACGCAGTATTTT. Protein product: CASSEVTLAGGPDTQYF.